This TCR beta chain comes out of a study of shared clonotypes between healthy human individuals (dated by TCRdb to 2019 to 2021). Context from the whole study: The cohort included a few men and two women between 18 and 49 years of age. For each donor, CD4 naive and CD4 memory were each run on three plates, CD8 naive on two plates, and CD8 memory on one plate. The study deeply sequenced blood TCR repertoires of five healthy adults to estimate repertoire size and the extent of clonotype sharing between individuals. To increase sequencing depth and limit assay-specific biases, TCR repertoire library preparation and sequencing were carried out by different laboratories using diverse techniques. Between about 0.8 and 9 billion PBMCs per donor were obtained by leukapheresis. Paper-wide results and their limitations: Pairwise subsampling led to the expectation that sequencing depth would affect the degree of clonotype sharing among donors. Compared with non-shared clonotypes, clonotypes shared by all four sorted-subset donors had higher generation probabilities. Sampling was limited to blood, and TCR repertoires in tissue likely differ from TCR repertoires in blood. Because the study included only a small number of donors, the genetic and exposure-history diversity represented was limited. Incomplete sequencing was indicated by rarefaction of sorted-subset datasets, despite the large sequencing depth. Larger estimated clonotype richness was generally found for naive subsets than for memory subsets. When a handful of donors were compared, the shared fraction of clonotypes was around 5% for naive CD4, over 3% for naive CD8, 2.3% for memory CD4, and under 0.5% for memory CD8.

A remark on this clone: This clone's antigen is unknown. Per-nucleotide qualities are absent, and no much larger clonotype sits a single base away.

TCR CDR3 regions were amplified from genomic DNA by multiplex PCR using the deep immunoSEQ assay. Extracted genomic DNA from each cell subset was distributed evenly across all wells of several immunoSEQ 96-well plates, and each plate was treated as a replicate. For sorted subsets, 200 to 250 ng of genomic DNA, equivalent to 25,000 to 35,000 T cell genomes, went into each replicate PCR. Purified libraries were quantified with a Qubit 3.0 fluorometer, sized on a Bioanalyzer 2100, and re-quantified with the KAPA Library Quantification kit. Every immunoSEQ 96-well plate was sequenced on a dedicated single-read 150-cycle Illumina NextSeq 550 flow cell. The study's processing was this. Because only junctional sequences without quality scores were contained in the immunoSEQ output, filtering matching that applied to full-length reads could not be performed. Sequences were annotated with PyIR, a Python wrapper for IgBLAST v1.9, and V/J genes and CDR3 were assigned using IMGT germline references. Reads were filtered out if the reads had weak V/J assignments (E-value above 1e-6), no CDR3, stop codons, out-of-frame junctions, or ambiguous translated residues. V3J clonotypes were defined as sequences sharing an identical inferred V gene, J gene, and CDR3 amino acid sequence. The percentage overlap between two repertoires was calculated by dividing the number of shared unique clonotypes by the size of the smaller repertoire. Repertoire richness was assessed with RTK rarefaction, the Chao1 estimator, and Recon v2.1 estimates of unobserved clonotypes. OLGA was used to compute generation probabilities for all TCRbeta clonotypes that the gDNA method yielded from a handful of donors. Not all clones reach the TCRdb copy of this immuneACCESS table, which keeps in-frame sequences only. Checked studies attribute under half of the gap to unresolved V genes and leave the rest unexplained. The V and J calls and the clone size are those of that table, but D and trimming were determined from the DNA. The sample contains around 700,000 clones, approximately 75% of them found a single time. Together, the top ten hold around 1.8% of the sample.

V is cut back by 5 bases and J by 4 bases, with 14 bases in the junction unmatched. For CDR1 and CDR2, the germline V gene (reference sequence) lists SEHNR and FQNEAQ. The CDR3 goes from the cysteine to the phenylalanine over 16 residues. The kept DNA is CDR3 alone, 48 bases in frame from the first base. Donors were healthy HIV-negative adults with no recently reported acute infections or vaccinations. All donors were Caucasian adults living in Nashville, Tennessee, USA. CD4+ T cells were enriched through magnetic negative selection, after which naive cells were positively selected on CD45RA and the remaining negative fraction served as the memory subset. Blood was collected by leukapheresis, and PBMCs were isolated by Ficoll-Histopaque density gradient centrifugation and then cryopreserved in liquid nitrogen vapor phase. Analytical flow cytometry was used to check the purity and quantity of each magnetically sorted T cell population. Each sorted fraction had its genomic DNA isolated and then quantified by UV absorbance on a Nanodrop 2000c.

The sequenced sample consisted of memory CD4+ T cells sorted from blood. The intended sense of this specimen's cell subset or site label: CD45RA-negative fraction. The chain links TRBV7-9 with TRBJ2-7; 7 nucleotides in the junction match TRBD1. This TCR was sampled from a woman aged 25-40 years in good health. The CDR3 in this case is CASSPDWTGHFYEQYF. The nucleotide sequence is TGTGCCAGCAGCCCGGATTGGACAGGCCATTTTTACGAGCAGTACTTC.